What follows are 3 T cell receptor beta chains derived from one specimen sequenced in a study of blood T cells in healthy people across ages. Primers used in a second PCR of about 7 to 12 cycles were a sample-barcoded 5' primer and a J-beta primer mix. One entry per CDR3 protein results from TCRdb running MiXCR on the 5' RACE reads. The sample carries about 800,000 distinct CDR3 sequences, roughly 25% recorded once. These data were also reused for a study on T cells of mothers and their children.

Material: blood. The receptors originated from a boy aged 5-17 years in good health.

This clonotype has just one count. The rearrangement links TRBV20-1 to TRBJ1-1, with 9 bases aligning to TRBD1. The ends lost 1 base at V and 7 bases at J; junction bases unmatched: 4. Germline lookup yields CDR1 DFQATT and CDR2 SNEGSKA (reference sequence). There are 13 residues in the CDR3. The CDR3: CSARADRGDEAFF. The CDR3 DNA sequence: TGCAGTGCTAGAGCTGACAGGGGGGATGAAGCTTTCTTT.

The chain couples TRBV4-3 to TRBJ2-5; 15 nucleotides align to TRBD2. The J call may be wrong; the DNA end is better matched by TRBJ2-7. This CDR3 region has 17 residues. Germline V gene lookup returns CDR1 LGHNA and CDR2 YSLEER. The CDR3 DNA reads TGCGCCAGCAGCCATGGGACTAGCGGGGGGCCTGCCTCCGAGCAGTACTTC. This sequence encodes CASSHGTSGGPASEQYF.

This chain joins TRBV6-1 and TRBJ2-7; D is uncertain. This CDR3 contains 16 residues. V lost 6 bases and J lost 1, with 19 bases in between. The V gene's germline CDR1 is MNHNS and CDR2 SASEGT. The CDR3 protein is CASRPRESGGSYEQYF. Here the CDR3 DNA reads TGTGCCAGCAGGCCTCGTGAGTCCGGTGGTTCCTACGAGCAGTACTTC.